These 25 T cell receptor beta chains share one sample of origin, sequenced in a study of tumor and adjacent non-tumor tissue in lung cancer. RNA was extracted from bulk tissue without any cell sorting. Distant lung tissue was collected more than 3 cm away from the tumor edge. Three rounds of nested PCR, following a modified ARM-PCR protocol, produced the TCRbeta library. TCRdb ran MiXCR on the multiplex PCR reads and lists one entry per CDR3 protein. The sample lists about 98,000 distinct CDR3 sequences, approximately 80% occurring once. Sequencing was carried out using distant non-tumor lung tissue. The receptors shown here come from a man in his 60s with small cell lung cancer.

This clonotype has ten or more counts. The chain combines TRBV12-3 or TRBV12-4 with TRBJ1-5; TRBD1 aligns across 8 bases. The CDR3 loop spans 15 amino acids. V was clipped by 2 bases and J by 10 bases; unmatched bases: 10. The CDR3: CASSLKAGGGAPQHF. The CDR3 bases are TGTGCCAGCAGTTTAAAGGCAGGGGGCGGCGCACCCCAGCATTTT.

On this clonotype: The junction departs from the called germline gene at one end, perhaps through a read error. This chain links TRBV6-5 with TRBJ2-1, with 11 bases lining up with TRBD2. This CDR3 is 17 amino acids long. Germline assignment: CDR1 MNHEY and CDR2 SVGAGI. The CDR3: CASRTLSGRAGYSEQFF. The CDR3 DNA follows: TGTGCCAGCAGAACCCTTAGCGGGAGGGCCGGCTACAGTGAGCAGTTCTTC.

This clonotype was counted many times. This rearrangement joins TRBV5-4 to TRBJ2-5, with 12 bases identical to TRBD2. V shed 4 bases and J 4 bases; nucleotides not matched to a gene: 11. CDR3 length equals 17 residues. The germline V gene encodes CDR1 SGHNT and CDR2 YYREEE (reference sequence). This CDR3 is CASSQYSSGRDRETQYF. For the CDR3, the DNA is TGTGCCAGCAGCCAGTACTCTAGCGGGAGGGATCGAGAGACCCAGTACTTC.

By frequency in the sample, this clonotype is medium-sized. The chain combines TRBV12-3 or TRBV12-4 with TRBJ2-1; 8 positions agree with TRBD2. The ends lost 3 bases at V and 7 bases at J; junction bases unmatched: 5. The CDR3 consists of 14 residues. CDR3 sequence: CASSLSGSGNEQFF. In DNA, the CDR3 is TGTGCCAGCAGTTTGAGCGGGAGCGGTAATGAGCAGTTCTTC.

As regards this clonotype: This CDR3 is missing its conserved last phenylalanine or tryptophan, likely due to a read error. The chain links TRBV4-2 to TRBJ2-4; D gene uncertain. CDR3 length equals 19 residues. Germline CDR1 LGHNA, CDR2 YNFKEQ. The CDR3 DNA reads TGTGCCAGTAGCCAAGCCGCAAGGTCCTCGCTGACCTCCAAAAACATTCAGTACCTC. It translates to CASSQAARSSLTSKNIQYL.

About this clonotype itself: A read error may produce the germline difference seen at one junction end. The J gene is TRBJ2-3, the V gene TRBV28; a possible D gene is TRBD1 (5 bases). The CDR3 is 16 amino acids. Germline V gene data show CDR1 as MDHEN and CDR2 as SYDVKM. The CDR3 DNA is TGTGCTAGCAGCCGAGGACATGATTTACGCACAGATATGCAGTATTTT. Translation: CASSRGHDLRTDMQYF.

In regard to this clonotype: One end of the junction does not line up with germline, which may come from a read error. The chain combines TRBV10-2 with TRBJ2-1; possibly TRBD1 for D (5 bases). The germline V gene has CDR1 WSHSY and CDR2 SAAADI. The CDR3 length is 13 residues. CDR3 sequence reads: CASGETGQGEQFF. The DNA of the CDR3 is TGCGCCAGCGGTGAGACTGGCCAGGGTGAGCAATTCTTC.

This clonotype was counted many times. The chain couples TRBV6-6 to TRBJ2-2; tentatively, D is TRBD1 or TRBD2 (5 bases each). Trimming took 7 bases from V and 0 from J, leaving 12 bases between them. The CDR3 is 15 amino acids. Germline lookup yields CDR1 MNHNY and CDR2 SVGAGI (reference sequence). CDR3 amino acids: CASKKRDANTGELFF. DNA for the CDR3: TGTGCCAGCAAGAAAAGGGACGCGAACACCGGGGAGCTGTTTTTT.

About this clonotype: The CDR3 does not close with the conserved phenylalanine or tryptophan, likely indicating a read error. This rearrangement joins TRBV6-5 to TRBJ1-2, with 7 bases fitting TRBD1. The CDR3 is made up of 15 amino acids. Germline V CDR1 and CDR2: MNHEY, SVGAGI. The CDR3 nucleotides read TGTACCAGCAGTCGCCGACAGGGAAGCCCCGATGGCTACACCCTC. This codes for CTSSRRQGSPDGYTL.

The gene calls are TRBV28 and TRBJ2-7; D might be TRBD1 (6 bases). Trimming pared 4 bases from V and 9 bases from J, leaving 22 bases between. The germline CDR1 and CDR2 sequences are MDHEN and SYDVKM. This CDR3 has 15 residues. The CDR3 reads CASSSRGTLSYMQYF. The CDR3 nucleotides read TGTGCCAGCAGTTCCAGGGGCACCCTCTCCTACATGCAGTACTTC.

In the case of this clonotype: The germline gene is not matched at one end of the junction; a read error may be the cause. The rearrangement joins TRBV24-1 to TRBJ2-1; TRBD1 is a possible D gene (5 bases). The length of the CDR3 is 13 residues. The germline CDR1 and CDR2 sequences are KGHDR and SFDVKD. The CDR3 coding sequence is TGTGCCACCAGCCATGACAGCAACCATGAGCATTTCTTC. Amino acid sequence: CATSHDSNHEHFF.

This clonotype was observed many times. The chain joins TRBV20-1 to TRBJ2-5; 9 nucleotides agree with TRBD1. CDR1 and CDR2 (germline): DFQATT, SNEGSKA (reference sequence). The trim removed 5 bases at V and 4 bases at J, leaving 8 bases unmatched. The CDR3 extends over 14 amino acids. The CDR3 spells CSAYRGRGGETQYF. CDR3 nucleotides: TGCAGTGCTTACAGGGGGCGCGGAGGAGAGACCCAGTACTTC.

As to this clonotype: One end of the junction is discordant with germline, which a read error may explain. CDR3 sequence: CASSQDGTATDAQYF. As DNA, the CDR3 is TGCGCCAGCAGCCAAGACGGCACAGCCACAGATGCGCAGTATTTT. The chain carries TRBV4-1 and TRBJ2-3; D ambiguous. The germline gives CDR1 MGHRA, CDR2 YSYEKL. CDR3 length: 15 amino acids.

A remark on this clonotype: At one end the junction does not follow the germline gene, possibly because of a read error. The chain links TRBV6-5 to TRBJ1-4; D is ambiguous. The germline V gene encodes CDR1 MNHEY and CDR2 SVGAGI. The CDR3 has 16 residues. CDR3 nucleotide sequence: TGTGCCAGCACCATCAAGAATTCAGCAGCTAATGATAAACTGTTTTTT. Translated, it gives CASTIKNSAANDKLFF.

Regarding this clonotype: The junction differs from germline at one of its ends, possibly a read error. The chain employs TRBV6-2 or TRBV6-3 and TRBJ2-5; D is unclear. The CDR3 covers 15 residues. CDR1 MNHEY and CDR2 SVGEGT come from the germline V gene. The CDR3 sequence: CVSSYQEYLQETQYF. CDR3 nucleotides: TGTGTCAGCAGTTATCAGGAGTACCTCCAAGAGACCCAGTACTTC.

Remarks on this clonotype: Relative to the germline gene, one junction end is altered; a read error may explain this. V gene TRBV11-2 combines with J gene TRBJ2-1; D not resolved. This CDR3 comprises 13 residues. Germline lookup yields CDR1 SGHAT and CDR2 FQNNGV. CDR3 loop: CASSKEAVGLKIF. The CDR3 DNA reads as TGTGCCAGCAGCAAAGAGGCGGTGGGCCTAAAGATCTTC. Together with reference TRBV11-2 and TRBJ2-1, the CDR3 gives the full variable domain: EAGVAQSPRYKIIEKRQSVAFWCNPISGHATLYWYQQILGQGPKLLIQFQNNGVVDDSQLPKDRFSAERLKGVDSTLKIQPAKLEDSAVYLCASSKEAVGLKIFGPGTRLTVL.

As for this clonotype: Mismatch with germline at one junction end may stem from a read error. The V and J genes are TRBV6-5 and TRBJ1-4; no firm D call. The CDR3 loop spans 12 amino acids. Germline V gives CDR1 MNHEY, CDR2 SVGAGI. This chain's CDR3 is CVSGRMSEKLFF. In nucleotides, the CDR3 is TGTGTCAGCGGCCGGATGAGTGAAAAACTGTTTTTT.

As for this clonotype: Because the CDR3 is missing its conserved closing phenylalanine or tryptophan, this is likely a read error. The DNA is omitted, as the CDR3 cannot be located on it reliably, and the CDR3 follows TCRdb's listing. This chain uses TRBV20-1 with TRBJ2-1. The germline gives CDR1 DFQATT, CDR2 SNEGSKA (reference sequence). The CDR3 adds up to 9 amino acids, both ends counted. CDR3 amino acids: CSDRDPASM.

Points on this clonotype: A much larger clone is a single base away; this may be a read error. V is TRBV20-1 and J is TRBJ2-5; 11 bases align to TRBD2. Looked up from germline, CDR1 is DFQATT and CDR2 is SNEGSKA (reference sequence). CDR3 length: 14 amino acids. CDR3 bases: TGCAGTGCCACCCTAGCGGGAGGAAAAGAGACCCACTACTTC. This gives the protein CSATLAGGKETHYF.

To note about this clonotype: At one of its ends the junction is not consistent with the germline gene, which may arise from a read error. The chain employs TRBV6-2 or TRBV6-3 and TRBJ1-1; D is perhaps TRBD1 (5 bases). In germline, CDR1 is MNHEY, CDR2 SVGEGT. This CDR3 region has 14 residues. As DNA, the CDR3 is TGTGCCAGCAATTACGATCAGGGGAACACTGAAGCTTTCTTT. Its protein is CASNYDQGNTEAFF.

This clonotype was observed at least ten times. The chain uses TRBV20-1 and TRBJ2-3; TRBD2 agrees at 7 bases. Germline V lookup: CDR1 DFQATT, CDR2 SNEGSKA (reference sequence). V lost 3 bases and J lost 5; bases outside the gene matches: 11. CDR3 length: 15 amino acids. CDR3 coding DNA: TGCAGTGCTAGGACTCCTAGCGGAGCCTTAGATACGCAGTATTTT. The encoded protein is CSARTPSGALDTQYF.

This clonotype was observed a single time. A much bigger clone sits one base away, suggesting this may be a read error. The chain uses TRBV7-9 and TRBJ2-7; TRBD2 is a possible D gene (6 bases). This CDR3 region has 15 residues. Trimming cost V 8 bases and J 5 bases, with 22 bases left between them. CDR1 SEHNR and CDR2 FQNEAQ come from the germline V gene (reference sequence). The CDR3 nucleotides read TGTGCCAGCGGGGGAGCGGGCTCACCTTCCCACGAGCAGTACTTC. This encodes CASGGAGSPSHEQYF.

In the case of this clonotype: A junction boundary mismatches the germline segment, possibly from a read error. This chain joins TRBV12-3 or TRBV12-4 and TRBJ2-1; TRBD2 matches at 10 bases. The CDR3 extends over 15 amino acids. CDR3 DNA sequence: TGTGCCAGCAGTTCCACTAGCGGGGTATTTAATGAGCGGTTCTTC. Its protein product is CASSSTSGVFNERFF.

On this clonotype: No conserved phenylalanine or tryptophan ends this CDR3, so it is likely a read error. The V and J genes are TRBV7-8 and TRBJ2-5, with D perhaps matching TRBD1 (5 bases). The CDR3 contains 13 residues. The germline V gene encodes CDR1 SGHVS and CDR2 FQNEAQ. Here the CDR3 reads CASSFDSQETQYS. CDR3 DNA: TGTGCTAGCAGCTTCGACAGTCAAGAGACCCAGTACTCC.

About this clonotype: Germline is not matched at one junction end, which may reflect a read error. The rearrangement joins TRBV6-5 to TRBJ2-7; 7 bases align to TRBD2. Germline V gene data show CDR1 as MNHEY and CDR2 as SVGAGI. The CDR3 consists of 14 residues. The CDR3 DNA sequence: TGTGCCAGCAGTTATTTGACTAGCCTCTACAAGCAGTACTTC. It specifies CASSYLTSLYKQYF.